The 25 T cell receptor beta chains reported below all come from one sample, sequenced in a study of T cell changes during pregnancy in multiple sclerosis (dated by TCRdb to about 2019). The library was obtained by the immunoSEQ multiplex PCR assay. The table was pulled from immuneACCESS by TCRdb, which kept in-frame rearrangements only. Such tables lose some clones; where checked, under half of the loss comes from unresolved V genes, and the rest has no known cause. Here the sample has around 24,000 clones; 86% occur a single time. Roughly an eighth of the sample is in the top ten clones. The material was CD8+ T cells from peripheral blood mononuclear cells, obtained in the first trimester of pregnancy. Receptors originate from a female donor in good health, enrolled as a control in a pregnancy study.

This clone turned up a few times. The CDR3: CASSIYTVSNQPQHF. Written as DNA, the CDR3 is TGTGCCAGTAGTATTTACACAGTTAGCAATCAGCCCCAGCATTTT. The chain combines TRBV19 with TRBJ1-5; no definite D call. V shed 3 bases and J shed 0 bases, with 9 bases lying between them. Per the germline V gene, CDR1 is LNHDA and CDR2 is SQIVND (reference sequence). The CDR3 contains 15 residues.

V and J are TRBV7-6 and TRBJ2-1; 11 bases are a match to TRBD2. V shed 1 base and J 7 bases; nucleotides not matched to a gene: 6. Germline-derived CDR1 and CDR2 are SGHVS and FNYEAQ. The CDR3 totals 16 residues. The CDR3 DNA sequence: TGTGCCAGCAGCTTAGTAGAACTAGCGGGAGCAAATGAGCAGTTCTTC. Protein: CASSLVELAGANEQFF.

V gene TRBV13 combines with J gene TRBJ2-1; 10 bases fit TRBD2. The V gene end was trimmed by 4 bases and the J gene end by 2 bases; junction bases not matched to a gene: 5. From germline, CDR1 is PRHDT and CDR2 FYEKMQ (reference sequence). The CDR3 extends over 16 amino acids. The CDR3 protein is CASSSPLAGAYNEQFF. CDR3 nucleotide sequence: TGTGCCAGCAGCTCCCCCCTAGCGGGGGCCTACAATGAGCAGTTCTTC.

A few counts support this clone. The chain carries TRBV5-6 and TRBJ2-1; 14 bases match TRBD2. CDR3 size: 17 residues. The trim removed 4 bases at V and 0 bases at J, leaving 3 bases unmatched. Germline V CDR1 and CDR2: SGHDT, YYEEEE. The CDR3 nucleotides read TGTGCCAGCAGCACCGGGACTAGCGGGAGCTCCTACAATGAGCAGTTCTTC. Residues: CASSTGTSGSSYNEQFF.

This clone appeared once. CDR3 nucleotide sequence: TGCGCCAGCAGCCAAGGGACTAGCGGGGTAGTGTTTGACATTCAGTACTTC. Its translation: CASSQGTSGVVFDIQYF. The genes are TRBV4-1 and TRBJ2-4; 12 bases align to TRBD2. V was clipped by 1 base and J by 8 bases; unmatched bases: 9. Germline V gene data show CDR1 as MGHRA and CDR2 as YSYEKL. This CDR3 has 17 amino acids.

This clone is labeled as medium-sized. The rearrangement uses TRBV19 and TRBJ2-7; 14 positions match TRBD2. Per germline, CDR1 LNHDA and CDR2 SQIVND (reference sequence). There are 17 residues in the CDR3. With V trimmed by 5 bases and J by 3 bases, 9 bases remained unmatched. The DNA for the CDR3 is TGTGCCAGTAGTGTCTCCTCGGGACTAGCGGGGGTCTACGAGCAGTACTTC. It yields the protein CASSVSSGLAGVYEQYF.

This chain uses TRBV28 with TRBJ1-2; D not resolved. CDR3 length equals 14 residues. Per germline, CDR1 MDHEN and CDR2 SYDVKM. With 4 bases removed from V and 4 bases from J, the gap between germline ends came to 13 bases. The CDR3 sequence is CASSSVAGFYGYTF. The CDR3 DNA sequence: TGTGCCAGCAGTTCCGTCGCGGGCTTCTATGGCTACACCTTC.

CDR3 in amino acids: CASSQAVWGGRDEQFF. The CDR3 DNA follows: TGTGCCAGCAGCCAAGCGGTCTGGGGGGGCCGGGATGAGCAGTTCTTC. This chain uses TRBV14 with TRBJ2-1; tentative D call: TRBD2 (7 bases). The CDR3 runs 16 residues. V was pared by 1 base and J by 8 bases, with 18 bases between. Germline V gene sequence: CDR1 SGHDN, CDR2 FVKESK.

This chain joins TRBV7-9 and TRBJ2-1; 12 positions agree with TRBD2. J was trimmed by 7 bases and V by 5 bases; bases with no gene match: 9. The CDR3 sequence is 16 residues long. CDR1 is SEHNR, CDR2 FQNEAQ, per germline (reference sequence). In DNA form, the CDR3 reads TGTGCCAGCAGCCCATCCCTAGCGGGAGGGTGGAATGAGCAGTTCTTC. Translation: CASSPSLAGGWNEQFF.

The chain uses TRBV7-2 and TRBJ1-1, with TRBD1 matching 10 bases. This CDR3 contains 14 residues. The trim removed 5 bases at V and 8 bases at J, leaving 8 bases unmatched. CDR1 is SGHTA and CDR2 is FQGNSA in the germline V gene. The CDR3 bases are TGTGCCAGCAGCATCACGACAGGGGGCTCCGAAGCTTTCTTT. Its translation is CASSITTGGSEAFF.

A single count supports this clone. The chain joins TRBV7-2 to TRBJ2-3, with 8 bases lining up with TRBD2. Per germline, CDR1 SGHTA and CDR2 FQGNSA. The CDR3 is 18 amino acids. Losses at the gene ends were 1 base for V and 7 bases for J; bases not matched to a gene: 16. DNA for the CDR3: TGTGCCAGCAGCTTAGGGGCCCTTTACGGGGGGGGCCTTCATACGCAGTATTTT. Its protein is CASSLGALYGGGLHTQYF.

The CDR3 sequence is CASSPTGGGQPQHF. The CDR3 bases are TGTGCCAGCAGCCCGACAGGGGGGGGTCAGCCCCAGCATTTT. The chain is built from TRBV9 and TRBJ1-5; TRBD1 matches 9 bases. J was trimmed by 6 bases and V by 4 bases; bases with no gene match: 5. This CDR3 comprises 14 residues. CDR1 and CDR2 from the germline V gene are SGDLS and YYNGEE.

The chain combines TRBV5-6 with TRBJ2-7; possible D gene TRBD2, 6 bases. The CDR3 is 16 residues long. V lost 4 bases and J 4 bases, leaving 21 bases between the germline ends. CDR1 is SGHDT, CDR2 YYEEEE, per germline. As DNA, the CDR3 is TGTGCCAGCAGCCATTCTTGGGAGGCACCCTCTTACGAGCAGTACTTC. Amino acids: CASSHSWEAPSYEQYF.

CDR3: CAGGLLGGSGANVLTF. The CDR3, as DNA: TGCGCCGGTGGGTTGTTAGGCGGGTCAGGGGCCAACGTCCTGACTTTC. The chain uses TRBV4-3 and TRBJ2-6; the D gene is possibly TRBD2 (5 bases). The CDR3 length is 16 residues. Trimming removed 11 bases at V and 4 bases at J, with 21 bases between. Germline V lookup: CDR1 LGHNA, CDR2 YSLEER.

The chain joins TRBV11-3 to TRBJ2-2, with D unclear. There are 12 residues in the CDR3. CDR1 and CDR2 from the germline V gene are SGHNT and YENEEA. V gave up 3 bases and J gave up 8 bases, with 7 bases separating them. CDR3 sequence: CASSFKIGELFF. CDR3 coding DNA: TGTGCCAGCAGCTTCAAAATTGGGGAGCTGTTTTTT. Looking up the rest from reference TRBV11-3 and TRBJ2-2 gives the full variable domain: EAGVVQSPRYKIIEKKQPVAFWCNPISGHNTLYWYLQNLGQGPELLIRYENEEAVDDSQLPKDRFSAERLKGVDSTLKIQPAELGDSAVYLCASSFKIGELFFGEGSRLTVL.

This chain joins TRBV5-1 and TRBJ1-6; the match to TRBD1 covers 9 bases. CDR1 and CDR2 from the germline V gene are SGHRS and YFSETQ. The CDR3 spans 15 residues. The ends lost 0 bases at V and 11 bases at J; junction bases unmatched: 6. The CDR3 region has the DNA TGCGCCAGCAGCTTGGTAGGGACAGGGTTTCCACCCCTCCACTTT. This translates into CASSLVGTGFPPLHF.

The chain's CDR3 is CASSGLGEETQYF. Written as DNA, the CDR3 is TGTGCCAGCAGCGGACTAGGGGAAGAGACCCAGTACTTC. The chain combines TRBV7-2 with TRBJ2-5, with 7 bases aligning to TRBD2. J was trimmed by 3 bases and V by 5 bases; bases with no gene match: 3. The CDR3 is made up of 13 amino acids. Per germline, CDR1 SGHTA and CDR2 FQGNSA.

V is TRBV5-6 and J is TRBJ2-1; 8 bases align to TRBD2. Germline V gene lookup returns CDR1 SGHDT and CDR2 YYEEEE. This CDR3 has 16 amino acids. V was clipped by 0 bases and J by 0 bases; unmatched bases: 2. CDR3 loop: CASSLAAGGSYNEQFF. CDR3 sequence (DNA): TGTGCCAGCAGCTTGGCCGCGGGGGGCTCCTACAATGAGCAGTTCTTC.

The J gene is TRBJ1-1, the V gene TRBV9, with D possibly being TRBD1 (6 bases). Trimming cost V 1 base and J 7 bases, with 11 bases left between them. Germline V gene lookup returns CDR1 SGDLS and CDR2 YYNGEE. The CDR3 is 13 residues long. CDR3 in amino acids: CASSVLTGLEAFF. For the CDR3, the DNA is TGTGCCAGCAGCGTACTAACAGGGCTTGAAGCTTTCTTT.

This clone is a singleton in its sample. The junction departs from the called germline gene at one end, perhaps through a read error. The J gene is TRBJ1-2, the V gene TRBV29-1; D possibly corresponds to TRBD1 (5 bases). The germline gives CDR1 SQVTM, CDR2 ANQGSEA. The CDR3 contains 17 residues. CDR3 nucleotide sequence: TGCAGCGTGGAAGCTCCGGGAGGGACCTATTCTAACTATGGCTACACCTTC. Translation gives CSVEAPGGTYSNYGYTF.

The chain has TRBV9 and TRBJ2-7; possibly TRBD2 for D (6 bases). The V end was cut by 0 bases, the J end by 2 bases, with 9 bases between. Germline V gives CDR1 SGDLS, CDR2 YYNGEE. There are 14 residues in the CDR3. DNA of the CDR3: TGTGCCAGCAGCGTAGCGGGACTGGCCTACGAGCAGTACTTC. It translates to CASSVAGLAYEQYF.

The rearrangement uses TRBV18 and TRBJ2-5, with TRBD1 matching over 11 bases. The CDR3 totals 16 residues. The trim removed 2 bases at V and 5 bases at J, leaving 7 bases unmatched. Per germline, CDR1 KGHSH and CDR2 LQKENI. CDR3 in DNA: TGTGCCAGCTCACCATTTGGGACAGGGGGATTGGAGACCCAGTACTTC. Translated: CASSPFGTGGLETQYF.

V is TRBV29-1 and J is TRBJ2-1; 7 bases are a match to TRBD2. Germline CDR1 SQVTM, CDR2 ANQGSEA. The CDR3 has 15 amino acids. After removal of 0 bases from V and 4 bases from J, the junction contained 6 bases not matched to a gene. The CDR3 bases are TGCAGCGTTGAAGATCCAGCGGGAACGTACAATGAGCAGTTCTTC. Encoded protein: CSVEDPAGTYNEQFF.

This clone was seen a handful of times. J is TRBJ2-2 and V is TRBV6-4; 7 nucleotides agree with TRBD1. The ends lost 4 bases at V and 4 bases at J; junction bases unmatched: 0. The CDR3 sequence is 13 residues long. Germline-derived CDR1 and CDR2 are MRHNA and SNTAGT. The CDR3 nucleotides are TGTGCCAGCAGTGCAGGGGGCACCGGGGAGCTGTTTTTT. Its protein product is CASSAGGTGELFF.

The chain is built from TRBV5-6 and TRBJ2-1; weak D call: TRBD2 (5 bases). This CDR3 spans 15 amino acids. Trimming stripped 0 bases from V and 4 bases from J, with 11 bases between. The V gene's germline CDR1 is SGHDT and CDR2 YYEEEE. CDR3 amino acids: CASSLGGSVYNEQFF. The CDR3 DNA reads TGTGCCAGCAGCTTGGGAGGGAGTGTGTACAATGAGCAGTTCTTC.